This TCR beta chain was obtained from a study of T-cell reconstitution after alpha-beta-depleted transplantation in children (dated by TCRdb to between 2015 and 2016). About the investigation overall: Using TCR repertoire profiling, the study followed T-cell immune reconstitution in a quantitative way in children after TCRalphabeta/CD19-depleted allogeneic hematopoietic cell transplantation. Overall study results and their limits: In some patients, the high TCRbeta diversity seen at day 60 was put down to recipient T cells and intrathymic progenitors that had survived conditioning. Hyperexpanded clone frequencies declined over subsequent months; after one year, T-cell counts and TCRbeta diversity were mostly attributed to newly produced T cells. Apparently early alphabetaT-cell count recovery about two months after transplant reportedly relied on only several hundred rapidly expanded clones derived from non-depleted graft cells.

Including the terminal cysteine and phenylalanine, the CDR3 comprises 17 residues. The only DNA kept is the CDR3, 51 bases in frame from the first base. The germline V gene (reference sequence) sets CDR1 to LGHDT and CDR2 to YNNKEL. Concerning this clonotype: Its antigen has not been determined. This could be a read error, since a much larger clone is one nucleotide away.

The library was generated by PCR. The instrument given in TCRdb is Illumina HiSeq 2500. TCR libraries were prepared with molecular barcoding, using unique molecular identifiers to normalize TCRbeta repertoire quantification. The public reads were quality trimmed at Q25 with fastp and then assembled into clones with MiXCR by TCRdb, keeping productive beta chains. Here each entry gathers all rows of one CDR3 protein and keeps the most common genes and DNA. Across this sample there are about 170,000 distinct CDR3 sequences, with 11% seen only once. The top ten hold about 12% of the sample. Reading the label with the study, this specimen's treatment or condition is: allogeneic hematopoietic cell transplantation with graft depleted of TCRalphabeta T cells and CD19 B cells. Transplant recipients were children who received TCRalphabeta/CD19-depleted allogeneic hematopoietic cell grafts.

This clonotype was obtained from a boy aged 2 to 10 with acute myeloid leukemia, due to receive a stem cell transplant. The chain is encoded by TRBV3-1 joined to TRBJ1-5; no D gene call is confident. The input for sequencing was PBMCs, taken before TCRalphabeta/CD19-depleted stem cell transplant. Read as DNA, the sequence is TGTGCCACCAGCCAAGATATGTGGCCCGATGGCAATCAGCCCCAGCATTTT. Translated, it reads CATSQDMWPDGNQPQHF.